This TCR beta chain was obtained from a study of blood T cell repertoires in COVID-19. Study context: The United States, Italy and Spain provided the acute and convalescent COVID-19 samples. Sample material is recorded as cDNA or gDNA derived from T cells, B-cell-depleted T cells, or PBMCs.

Methods used by the authors: Researchers report that nucleated cell counts were estimated from reference gene primer amplification. The table came from immunoSEQ multiplex PCR; TCRdb's copy has only in-frame clones and leaves some out. The DNA gave D and trimming, while V, J and clone size come from that table. The table lists hundreds of thousands of clones, roughly 90% of them singletons. This CDR3 region has 16 residues. With 0 bases clipped from V and 5 bases from J, the junction kept 8 bases outside the gene matches. Germline CDR1 LNHNV, CDR2 YYDKDF (reference sequence). The specimen was peripheral blood. This chain connects TRBV15 to TRBJ1-1; 8 bases align to TRBD1. This receptor was obtained from a man in his forties with acute or convalescent COVID-19. The CDR3 DNA follows: TGTGCCACCAGCAGAGATCTGGACAGGGCGGGAACTGAAGCTTTCTTT. This translates into CATSRDLDRAGTEAFF.